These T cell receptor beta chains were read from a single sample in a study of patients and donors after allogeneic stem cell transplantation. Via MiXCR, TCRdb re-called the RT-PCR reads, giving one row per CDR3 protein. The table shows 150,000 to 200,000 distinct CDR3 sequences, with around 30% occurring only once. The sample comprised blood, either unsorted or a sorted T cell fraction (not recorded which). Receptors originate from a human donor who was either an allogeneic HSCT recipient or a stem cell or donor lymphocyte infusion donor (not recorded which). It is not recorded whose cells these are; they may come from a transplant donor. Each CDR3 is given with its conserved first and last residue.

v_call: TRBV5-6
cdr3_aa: CASGGRTPHEQYF

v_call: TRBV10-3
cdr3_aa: CAISTPPTDTGELFF

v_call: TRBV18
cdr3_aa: CASSPPGGSLIGETQYF

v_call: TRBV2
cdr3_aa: CARSGGNEQFF

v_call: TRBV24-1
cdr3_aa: CATPILLSRAGEETQYF

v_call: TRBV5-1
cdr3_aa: CASNLPGTGRASGNTIYF

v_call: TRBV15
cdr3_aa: CATSRDQAQGSIQYF

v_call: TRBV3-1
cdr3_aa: CASSQRSGAGSYEQYF

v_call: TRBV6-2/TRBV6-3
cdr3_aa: CASSYGAAGLLDQYF

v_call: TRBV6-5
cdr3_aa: CASSSLLAGGWSYEQYF

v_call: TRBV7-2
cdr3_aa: CASSLLRGKLFF

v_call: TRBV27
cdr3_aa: CASSLDGSDYEQYF

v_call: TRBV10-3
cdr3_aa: CAISTKREGDNEQFF

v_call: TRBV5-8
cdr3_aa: CASSPLLVGDNEQFF

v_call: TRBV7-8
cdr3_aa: CASSSLAGGPVTDTQYF

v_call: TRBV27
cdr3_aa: CASSFHRTGAPYGYTF

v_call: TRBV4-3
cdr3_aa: CASSQPGQYGYTF

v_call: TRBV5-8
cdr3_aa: CASSPSGTGFYEQYF